Sequencing of this T cell receptor (beta chain) was carried out in a study of blood T cell repertoires in COVID-19. On the study more broadly: Some COVID-19 samples were acute and others convalescent; all came from the United States, Italy and Spain. Nucleic acid was either cDNA or gDNA, and it came from T cells, B-cell-depleted T cells, or PBMCs.

Authors' processing steps: For nucleated cells, counts were estimated from reference gene primer amplification. Only in-frame clones appear in the TCRdb table, and some are missing; sequencing was by immunoSEQ multiplex PCR. That table furnishes V, J and clone size, whereas the DNA furnished D and trimming. The table includes under 350,000 clones, approximately 88% detected once. Germline lookup yields CDR1 MDHEN and CDR2 SYDVKM. Trimming took 7 bases from V and 5 from J; bases not matched to a gene: 3. The CDR3 loop spans 14 amino acids. This clonotype was sampled from a man aged 50 to 60 with acute or convalescent COVID-19. The sample comprised peripheral blood. The chain links TRBV28 to TRBJ2-1; 12 bases agree with TRBD1. The CDR3 protein is CASTGTGGNNEQFF. The CDR3 nucleotides read TGTGCCAGCACCGGGACAGGGGGCAACAATGAGCAGTTCTTC.